This T cell receptor beta chain was captured in a study of identical twins. Via MiXCR, TCRdb re-called the 5' RACE reads, giving one row per CDR3 protein. The profile shows roughly 570,000 distinct CDR3 sequences, around 9.6% of them singletons. This clonotype has more than one count but fewer than ten. Germline V gives CDR1 MGHDK, CDR2 SYGVNS. The CDR3 consists of 15 residues. With V trimmed by 6 bases and J by 6 bases, 11 bases remained unmatched. The same sample was also studied in work on yellow fever vaccine responses in identical twins.

V gene TRBV25-1 combines with J gene TRBJ2-1; 7 bases map to TRBD2. The TCR was taken from a woman aged 18 to 35 in good health. Sequencing input: PBMCs. CDR3 sequence: CASSRLAMSLNEQFF. In nucleotides, the CDR3 is TGTGCCAGCAGCAGACTAGCCATGAGTCTCAATGAGCAGTTCTTC. Drawing the rest from reference TRBV25-1 and TRBJ2-1, the complete variable domain is EADIYQTPRYLVIGTGKKITLECSQTMGHDKMYWYQQDPGMELHLIHYSYGVNSTEKGDLSSESTVSRIRTEHFPLTLESARPSHTSQYLCASSRLAMSLNEQFFGPGTRLTVL.